This entry lists 7 T cell receptor beta chains sequenced from one sample in a study of radiation and T cells in renal cell carcinoma (dated by TCRdb to about 2020). The library was produced with the immunoSEQ multiplex PCR assay. The clones in this table, taken by TCRdb from immuneACCESS, are in-frame only. Not every clone is retained; where verified, under half of the shortfall comes from an unresolved V gene, and the cause of the rest is unknown. The sample has about 78,000 clones on record, 80% to 90% of them singletons. Roughly 6% of the sample belongs to the ten largest clones. Explained via the paper, the time point label denotes: blood 4 weeks post-SBRT, at nephrectomy. In the paper's terms, the treatment or condition label means: 15 Gy SBRT to primary tumor, nephrectomy 4 weeks later. The input for sequencing was blood, taken from a patient whose treatment included radiotherapy and nephrectomy. These TCRs come from a woman in her 70s with renal cell carcinoma.

In this sample, this clone turned up once. This rearrangement joins TRBV6-1 to TRBJ2-5; D possibly uses TRBD1 or TRBD2 (5 bases each). Trimming stripped 5 bases from V and 1 base from J, with 14 bases between. The CDR3 contains 15 residues. In germline, CDR1 is MNHNS, CDR2 SASEGT. The CDR3 is CASSFGPGSQETQYF. DNA for the CDR3: TGTGCCAGCAGTTTTGGACCAGGGAGCCAAGAGACCCAGTACTTC.

This chain connects TRBV11-3 to TRBJ2-7; 7 positions agree with TRBD1. Trimming took 0 bases from V and 4 from J; bases not matched to a gene: 9. From germline, CDR1 is SGHNT and CDR2 YENEEA. There are 16 residues in the CDR3. CDR3 in amino acids: CASSLEPGGRDYEQYF. The CDR3 region has the DNA TGTGCCAGCAGCTTAGAGCCAGGGGGAAGGGATTACGAGCAGTACTTC.

This clone was recorded only once. The CDR3, as DNA: TGTGCCAGCAGCTTAGTAGGGGGTGACAATGAGCAGTTCTTC. It translates to CASSLVGGDNEQFF. This chain uses TRBV7-3 with TRBJ2-1, with D perhaps matching TRBD1 (6 bases). This CDR3 has 14 amino acids. Germline V gene data show CDR1 as SGHTA and CDR2 as FQGTGA. V lost 2 bases and J 5 bases, leaving 10 bases between the germline ends.

This rearrangement joins TRBV21-1 to TRBJ1-5; the table's D call TRBD1 went unverified against the DNA. TRBV21-1 constitutes a pseudogene. The CDR3 covers 16 residues. CDR3: CASSAYRDDGGQPQHF. CDR3 in DNA: TGTGCCAGCAGCGCCTACAGGGACGATGGGGGTCAGCCCCAGCATTTT.

This chain connects TRBV9 to TRBJ2-3; D may be TRBD1 (6 bases). V was shortened by 0 bases and J by 2 bases, with 19 bases between the two germline ends. This CDR3 comprises 18 residues. Per the germline V gene, CDR1 is SGDLS and CDR2 is YYNGEE. The CDR3 DNA reads TGTGCCAGCAGCGTAGCTTCAGGGGCCGGCCCTCACACAGATACGCAGTATTTT. It yields the protein CASSVASGAGPHTDTQYF.

The genes are TRBV2 and TRBJ2-5, with TRBD2 identical over 7 bases. J was trimmed by 3 bases and V by 6 bases; bases with no gene match: 10. The CDR3 contains 15 residues. Germline V gives CDR1 SNHLY, CDR2 FYNNEI. Here the CDR3 reads CASRGGMGVEETQYF. The DNA of the CDR3 is TGTGCCAGCAGGGGGGGGATGGGTGTGGAAGAGACCCAGTACTTC.

The chain combines TRBV5-6 with TRBJ2-7; no clear D gene. V was shortened by 5 bases and J by 2 bases, with 14 bases between the two germline ends. This CDR3 is built from 14 residues. Germline CDR1 SGHDT, CDR2 YYEEEE. DNA of the CDR3: TGTGCCAGCAGTCGTCAGGCCCAAACCTACGAGCAGTACTTC. Translated, it gives CASSRQAQTYEQYF. Filled out from reference TRBV5-6 and TRBJ2-7, the complete variable domain reads DAGVTQSPTHLIKTRGQQVTLRCSPKSGHDTVSWYQQALGQGPQFIFQYYEEEERQRGNFPDRFSGHQFPNYSSELNVNALLLGDSALYLCASSRQAQTYEQYFGPGTRLTVT.